A selection of T cell receptor beta chains follows, all from one sample in a study of blood T cell repertoires in COVID-19. Libraries were prepared by immunoSEQ multiplex PCR; TCRdb keeps only in-frame clonotypes and omits some of them. The sample carries about 380,000 clones, roughly 87% recorded once. Sequencing was performed on PBMCs or T cells enriched from blood (not recorded which). All receptors derive from a woman aged 25 to 39 who had recovered from COVID-19. CDR3s include the opening cysteine and the closing phenylalanine or tryptophan. Fields, in order: V gene, clone size, J gene, D gene, CDR3 DNA, CDR3 protein. D genes are given only for firm matches. Rows may omit the clone size; those that give it use once, few, many or a size class.

TRBV3-1/TRBV3-2,NA,TRBJ2-3,NA,TGTGCCAGCAGCCAATTGACTGGTTTGGGAGATACGCAGTATTTT,CASSQLTGLGDTQYF
TRBV18,NA,TRBJ1-5,TRBD1,TGTGCCAGCTCACTTTCGGACAGGAATCAGCCCCAGCATTTT,CASSLSDRNQPQHF
TRBV5-1,NA,TRBJ2-7,NA,TGCGCCAGCAGCACACAGGGCGTCTCCTACGAGCAGTACTTC,CASSTQGVSYEQYF
TRBV21-1,NA,TRBJ2-5,NA,TGTGCCAGCAGCAGACAGGGAGTCCAAGAGACCCAGTACTTC,CASSRQGVQETQYF
TRBV6-5,NA,TRBJ1-2,NA,TGTGCCAGCAGGCCCTCGACAGCCGACTATGGCTACACCTTC,CASRPSTADYGYTF
TRBV30,once,TRBJ1-6,NA,TGTGCCTGGAGTTCCGGGACAAGTAATTCACCCCTCCACTTT,CAWSSGTSNSPLHF
TRBV29-1,NA,TRBJ2-1,NA,TGCAGCGGTTTAGCGGCGGGGTACAATGAGCAGTTCTTC,CSGLAAGYNEQFF
TRBV3-1/TRBV3-2,NA,TRBJ2-5,NA,TGTGCCAGCAGAGGAAGGAGGGGGGGAGAGACCCAGTACTTC,CASRGRRGGETQYF
TRBV3-1/TRBV3-2,NA,TRBJ1-1,NA,TGTGCCAGCAGCCAGAGGGGAGGGCCCGGTGAAGCTTTCTTT,CASSQRGGPGEAFF
TRBV9,few,TRBJ1-1,NA,TGTGCCAGCAGCGCTGCCGGGACTCCGAATGAAGCTTTCTTT,CASSAAGTPNEAFF
TRBV28,NA,TRBJ1-6,NA,TGTGCCAGCAAAGGACAGTTTAATTCACCCCTCCACTTT,CASKGQFNSPLHF
TRBV5-4,NA,TRBJ2-7,NA,TGTGCCAGCGGGAGGGACAACGAGCAGTACTTC,CASGRDNEQYF
TRBV4-2,once,TRBJ2-1,TRBD2,TGTGCCAGCAGCCAGGATCCGACTAGCGGGTACAATGAGCAGTTCTTC,CASSQDPTSGYNEQFF
TRBV7-2,NA,TRBJ1-5,NA,TGTGCCAGCAGCCCCGGGGATAGCAATCAGCCCCAGCATTTT,CASSPGDSNQPQHF
TRBV9,NA,TRBJ1-6,NA,TGTGCCAGCAGCGCACTCGAGGGTTCACCCCTCCACTTT,CASSALEGSPLHF
TRBV4-1,NA,TRBJ1-4,TRBD1,TGCGCCAGCAGCCCAGCCCCGGGACAGAAGGGTGAAAAACTGTTTTTT,CASSPAPGQKGEKLFF
TRBV29-1,NA,TRBJ1-2,NA,TGCAGCGTTACTCCAGTCCTGGGGGGCTATGGCTACACCTTC,CSVTPVLGGYGYTF
TRBV3-1/TRBV3-2,NA,TRBJ2-2,NA,TGTGCCAGCAGCCAATTGGAGACCGGGGAGCTGTTTTTT,CASSQLETGELFF
TRBV27,NA,TRBJ2-1,TRBD2,TGTGCCAGCAACCCCGGGACTAGTCCCTACAATGAGCAGTTCTTC,CASNPGTSPYNEQFF
TRBV2,NA,TRBJ1-1,NA,TGTGCCAGCAGTGAGGGAGTGAACACTGAAGCTTTCTTT,CASSEGVNTEAFF
TRBV7-3,NA,TRBJ2-2,TRBD2,TGTGCCAGTAGGTTAGCGGGGGACACCGGGGAGCTGTTTTTT,CASRLAGDTGELFF
TRBV9,few,TRBJ1-4,NA,TGTGCCAGCAGCGTATCCGGTGTTAATGAAAAACTGTTTTTT,CASSVSGVNEKLFF
TRBV12-3/TRBV12-4,NA,TRBJ1-5,NA,TGTGCCAGCAGTTTAAGACAGGATCAGCCCCAGCATTTT,CASSLRQDQPQHF
TRBV27,few,TRBJ2-1,TRBD2,TGTGCCAGCAGTCCCGGGACTAGCTCCTACAATGAGCAGTTCTTC,CASSPGTSSYNEQFF
TRBV5-1,NA,TRBJ1-1,TRBD1,TGCGCCAGCAGCGAACCTCAACCGGGACAGGGGTTAATTACTGAAGCTTTCTTT,CASSEPQPGQGLITEAFF
TRBV7-9,few,TRBJ1-2,NA,TGTGCCAGCAGCTCGGAGAAATACTATGGCTACACCTTC,CASSSEKYYGYTF
TRBV6-5,NA,TRBJ1-5,NA,TGTGCCAGCAGTTACAGTGGGCTAAAAGGTCAGCCCCAGCATTTT,CASSYSGLKGQPQHF
TRBV12-3/TRBV12-4,once,TRBJ1-2,NA,TGTGCCAGCATGCAGGGTCATGGCTACACCTTC,CASMQGHGYTF
TRBV27,NA,TRBJ1-1,TRBD1,TGTGCCAGCAGTCCCCGGGACAGGGTGGCTGAAGCTTTCTTT,CASSPRDRVAEAFF
TRBV9,NA,TRBJ1-6,TRBD1,TGTGCCAGCAGTGCGGGCGGGGACAGGCATTCACCCCTCCACTTT,CASSAGGDRHSPLHF
TRBV10-3,once,TRBJ2-2,NA,TGTGCCATCAGTGTTTCTGCGGGAAGTGCTTTTTCTGAGCTGTTTTTT,CAISVSAGSAFSELFF
TRBV24-1,NA,TRBJ2-2,TRBD1,TGTGCCACCAGTGATGTTCGGACAGGGGCCGGGGAGCTGTTTTTT,CATSDVRTGAGELFF
TRBV28,NA,TRBJ1-5,TRBD1,TGTGCCAGCAGTTTCGGGACAGGTGTAAATCAGCCCCAGCATTTT,CASSFGTGVNQPQHF
TRBV15,NA,TRBJ1-1,TRBD1,TGTGCCACCAGCAGAGCAGGGGGCCGAAACACTGAAGCTTTCTTT,CATSRAGGRNTEAFF
TRBV10-3,NA,TRBJ1-1,NA,TGTGCCATCAGTGGAACAGGGACCACTGAAGCTTTCTTT,CAISGTGTTEAFF
TRBV7-9,NA,TRBJ1-2,NA,TGTGCCAGCAGCTCGGACAGCTATGGCTACACCTTC,CASSSDSYGYTF
TRBV19,few,TRBJ2-5,TRBD2,TGTGCCAGTAGTATGTTCCCTAGCGGAGAGACCCAGTACTTC,CASSMFPSGETQYF
TRBV28,NA,TRBJ1-3,TRBD1,TGTGCCAGCAGTTTTAGCCACTTCCGGGACAGGGGTACCCGGAGCTCTGGAAACACCATATATTTT,CASSFSHFRDRGTRSSGNTIYF
TRBV3-1/TRBV3-2,NA,TRBJ1-6,NA,TGTGCCAGCAGCCAAGAGGGGCAGCTATTCAATTCACCCCTCCACTTT,CASSQEGQLFNSPLHF
TRBV6-1,NA,TRBJ1-1,NA,TGTGCCAGCAGTGATGCAGGTTGGAACACTGAAGCTTTCTTT,CASSDAGWNTEAFF
TRBV6-5,NA,TRBJ2-1,TRBD2,TGTGCCAGCAGTTACGCTACTAGCGGTGAGCAGTTCTTC,CASSYATSGEQFF
TRBV6-4,NA,TRBJ2-1,TRBD1,TGTGCCAGCAGGATTACAGGGGGGCGCAGGGTCTTC,CASRITGGRRVF
TRBV2,NA,TRBJ1-2,NA,TGTGCCAGCAGTGGGGCCAGCGGAATCTATGGCTACACCTTC,CASSGASGIYGYTF
TRBV9,NA,TRBJ1-1,NA,TGTGCCAGCAGCCCGGGGGGGATTAGTACTGAAGCTTTCTTT,CASSPGGISTEAFF
TRBV4-1,NA,TRBJ2-5,TRBD2,TGCGCCAGCAGCCAAGATTGGGCAGGACTAGCGGAGACCCAGTACTTC,CASSQDWAGLAETQYF
TRBV14,NA,TRBJ2-2,NA,TGTGCCAGCAGCCCCGAGAGGTCGTCTCGAGGCACCACCGGGGAGCTGTTTTTT,CASSPERSSRGTTGELFF
TRBV10-1,NA,TRBJ2-3,TRBD2,TGCGCCAGCAGTGGGACTAGCGGGGGACCTAGCACAGATACGCAGTATTTT,CASSGTSGGPSTDTQYF